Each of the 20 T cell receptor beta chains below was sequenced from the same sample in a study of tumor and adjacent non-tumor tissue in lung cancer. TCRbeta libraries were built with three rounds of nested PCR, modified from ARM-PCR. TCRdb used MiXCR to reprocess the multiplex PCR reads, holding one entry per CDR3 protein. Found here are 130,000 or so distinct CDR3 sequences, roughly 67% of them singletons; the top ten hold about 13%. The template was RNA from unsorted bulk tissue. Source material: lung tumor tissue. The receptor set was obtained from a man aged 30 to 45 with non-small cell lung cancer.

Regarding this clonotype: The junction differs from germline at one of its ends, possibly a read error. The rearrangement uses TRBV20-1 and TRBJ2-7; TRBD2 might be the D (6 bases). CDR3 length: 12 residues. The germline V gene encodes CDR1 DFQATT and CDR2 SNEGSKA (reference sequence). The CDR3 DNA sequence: TGCAGTGCCTCACGGGACTCCTGCGAGCAGCACTTC. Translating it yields CSASRDSCEQHF.

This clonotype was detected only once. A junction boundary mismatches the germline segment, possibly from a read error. This CDR3 reads CVSGYLAEDTQYF. The CDR3 DNA follows: TGTGTCAGCGGTTATTTAGCGGAAGATACGCAGTATTTT. This rearrangement joins TRBV6-2 or TRBV6-3 to TRBJ2-3, with D possibly TRBD2 on 6 matching bases. This CDR3 has 13 amino acids. Looked up from germline, CDR1 is MNHEY and CDR2 is SVGEGT.

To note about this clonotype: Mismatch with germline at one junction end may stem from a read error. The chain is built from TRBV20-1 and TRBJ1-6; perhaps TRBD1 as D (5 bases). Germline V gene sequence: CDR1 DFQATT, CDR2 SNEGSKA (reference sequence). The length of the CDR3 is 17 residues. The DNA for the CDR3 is TGCAGTACTAGAGTCTCCGACAGTAGCTCCTATAATTCACCCCTCCACTTT. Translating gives CSTRVSDSSSYNSPLHF.

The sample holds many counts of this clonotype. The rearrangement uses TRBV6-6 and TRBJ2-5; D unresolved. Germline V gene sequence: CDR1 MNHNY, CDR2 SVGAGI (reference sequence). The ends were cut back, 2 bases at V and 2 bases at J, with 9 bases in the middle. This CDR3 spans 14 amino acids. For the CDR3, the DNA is TGTGCCAGCAGTTACGGTCAGCTTCAAGAGACCCAGTACTTC. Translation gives CASSYGQLQETQYF.

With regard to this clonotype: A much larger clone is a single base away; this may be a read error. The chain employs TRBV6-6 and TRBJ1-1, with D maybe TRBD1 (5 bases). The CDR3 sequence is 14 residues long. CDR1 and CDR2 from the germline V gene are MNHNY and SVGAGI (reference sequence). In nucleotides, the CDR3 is TGTGCCGGCAGTTACGGGGGTATGAACACTGAAGCTTTCTTT. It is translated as CAGSYGGMNTEAFF.

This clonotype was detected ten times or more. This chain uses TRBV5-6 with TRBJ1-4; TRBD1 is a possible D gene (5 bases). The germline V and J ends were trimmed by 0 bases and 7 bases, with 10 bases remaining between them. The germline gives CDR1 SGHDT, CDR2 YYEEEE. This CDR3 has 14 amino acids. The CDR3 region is CASSLAPGGEKLFF. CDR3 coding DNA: TGTGCCAGCAGCTTGGCCCCCGGGGGTGAAAAACTGTTTTTT.

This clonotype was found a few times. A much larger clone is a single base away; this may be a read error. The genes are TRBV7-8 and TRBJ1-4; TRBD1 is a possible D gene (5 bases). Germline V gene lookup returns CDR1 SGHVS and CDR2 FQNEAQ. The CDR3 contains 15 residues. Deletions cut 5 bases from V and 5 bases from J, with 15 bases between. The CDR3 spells CASSRMGGGNEKLFF. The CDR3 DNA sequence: TGTGCCAGCAGCCGTATGGGGGGAGGGAATGAAAAACTGTTTTTT.

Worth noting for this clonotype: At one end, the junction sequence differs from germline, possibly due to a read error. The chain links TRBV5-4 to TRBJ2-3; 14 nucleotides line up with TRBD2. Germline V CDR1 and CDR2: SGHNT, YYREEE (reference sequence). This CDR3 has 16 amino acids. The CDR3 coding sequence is TGTGCCAGCAGCATGACTAGCGGGGGGGTTACAGAAACGCAGTATTTT. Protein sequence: CASSMTSGGVTETQYF. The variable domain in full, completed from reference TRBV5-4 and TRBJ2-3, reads ETGVTQSPTHLIKTRGQQVTLRCSSQSGHNTVSWYQQALGQGPQFIFQYYREEENGRGNFPPRFSGLQFPNYSSELNVNALELDDSALYLCASSMTSGGVTETQYFGPGTRLTVL.

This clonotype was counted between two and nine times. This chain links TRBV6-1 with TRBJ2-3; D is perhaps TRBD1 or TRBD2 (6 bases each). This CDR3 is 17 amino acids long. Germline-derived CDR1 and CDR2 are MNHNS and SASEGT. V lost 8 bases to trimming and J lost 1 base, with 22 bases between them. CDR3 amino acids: CASEGGLGAAGTDTQYF. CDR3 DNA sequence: TGTGCCAGCGAAGGGGGGCTGGGCGCAGCAGGCACAGATACGCAGTATTTT.

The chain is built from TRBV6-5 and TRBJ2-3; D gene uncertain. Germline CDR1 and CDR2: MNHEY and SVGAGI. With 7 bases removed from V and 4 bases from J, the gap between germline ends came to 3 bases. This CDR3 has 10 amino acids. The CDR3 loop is CASTADTQYF. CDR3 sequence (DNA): TGTGCCAGCACGGCAGATACGCAGTATTTT.

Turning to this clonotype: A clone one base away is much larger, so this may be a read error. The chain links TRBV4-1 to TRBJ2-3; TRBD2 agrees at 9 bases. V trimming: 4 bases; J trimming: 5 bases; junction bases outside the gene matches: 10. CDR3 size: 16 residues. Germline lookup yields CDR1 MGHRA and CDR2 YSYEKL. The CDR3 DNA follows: TGCGCCAGCAGCCGCCGACTAGCGGAAGTGGGAGATACGCAGTATTTT. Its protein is CASSRRLAEVGDTQYF.

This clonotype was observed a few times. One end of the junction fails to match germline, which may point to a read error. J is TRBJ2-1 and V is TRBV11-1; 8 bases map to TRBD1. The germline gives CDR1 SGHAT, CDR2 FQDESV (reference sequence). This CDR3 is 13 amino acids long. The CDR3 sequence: CASSENRGNEQIF. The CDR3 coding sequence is TGTGCCAGCAGCGAGAACAGGGGGAATGAGCAGATCTTC.

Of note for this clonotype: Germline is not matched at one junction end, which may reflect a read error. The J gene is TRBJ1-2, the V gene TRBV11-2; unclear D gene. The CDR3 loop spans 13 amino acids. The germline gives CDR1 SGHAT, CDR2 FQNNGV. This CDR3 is CASCLDRRESYTF. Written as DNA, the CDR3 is TGTGCCAGCTGCTTAGATAGGCGGGAAAGCTATACCTTC.

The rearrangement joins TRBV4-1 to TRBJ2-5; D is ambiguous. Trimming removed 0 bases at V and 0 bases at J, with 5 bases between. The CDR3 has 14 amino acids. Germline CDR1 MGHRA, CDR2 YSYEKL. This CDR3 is CASSQDPDQETQYF. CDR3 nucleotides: TGCGCCAGCAGCCAAGATCCAGACCAAGAGACCCAGTACTTC.

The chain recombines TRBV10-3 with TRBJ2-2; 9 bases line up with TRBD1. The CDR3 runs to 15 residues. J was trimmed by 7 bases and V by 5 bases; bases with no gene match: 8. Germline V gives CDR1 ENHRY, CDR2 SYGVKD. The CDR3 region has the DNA TGTGCCATCAGTCTGTCACAGGGGGCCATCGGGGAGCTGTTTTTT. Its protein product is CAISLSQGAIGELFF.

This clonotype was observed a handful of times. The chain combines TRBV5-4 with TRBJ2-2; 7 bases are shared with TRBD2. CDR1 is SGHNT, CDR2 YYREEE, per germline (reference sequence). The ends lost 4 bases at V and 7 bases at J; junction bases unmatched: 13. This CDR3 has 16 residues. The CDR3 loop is CASSLDGGGLVGELFF. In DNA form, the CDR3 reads TGTGCCAGCAGCCTGGACGGGGGAGGGCTCGTCGGGGAGCTGTTTTTT.

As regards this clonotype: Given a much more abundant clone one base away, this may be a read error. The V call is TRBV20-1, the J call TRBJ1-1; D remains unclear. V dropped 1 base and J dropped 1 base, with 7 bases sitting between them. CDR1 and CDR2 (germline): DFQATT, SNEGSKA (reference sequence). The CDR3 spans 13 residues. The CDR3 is CSARGPRNTEAFF. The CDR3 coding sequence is TGCAGTGCTAGAGGGCCCAGGAACACTGAAGCTTTCTTT.

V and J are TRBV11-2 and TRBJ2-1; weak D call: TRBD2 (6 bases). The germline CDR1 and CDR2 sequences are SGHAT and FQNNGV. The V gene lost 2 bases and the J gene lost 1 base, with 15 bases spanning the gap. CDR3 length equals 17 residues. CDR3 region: CASSLLSGRGSYNEQFF. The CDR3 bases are TGTGCCAGCAGCTTATTATCGGGCCGGGGGTCCTACAATGAGCAGTTCTTC.

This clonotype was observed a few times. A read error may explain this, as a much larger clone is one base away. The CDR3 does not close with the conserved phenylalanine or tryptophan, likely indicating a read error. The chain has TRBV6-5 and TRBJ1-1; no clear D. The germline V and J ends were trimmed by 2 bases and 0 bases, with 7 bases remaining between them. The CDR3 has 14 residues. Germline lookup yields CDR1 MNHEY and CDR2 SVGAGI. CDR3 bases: TGTGCCAGCAGTTACATTTCAGTGAACACTGAAGCTTTCTCT. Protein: CASSYISVNTEAFS.

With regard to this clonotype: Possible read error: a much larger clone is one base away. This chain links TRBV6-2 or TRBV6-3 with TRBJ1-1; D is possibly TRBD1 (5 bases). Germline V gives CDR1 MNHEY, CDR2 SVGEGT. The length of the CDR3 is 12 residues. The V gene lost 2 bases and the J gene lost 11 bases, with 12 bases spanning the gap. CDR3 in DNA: TGTGCCAGCAGTTACGCGGGGGTCGGGGCTTTCTTT. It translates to CASSYAGVGAFF.